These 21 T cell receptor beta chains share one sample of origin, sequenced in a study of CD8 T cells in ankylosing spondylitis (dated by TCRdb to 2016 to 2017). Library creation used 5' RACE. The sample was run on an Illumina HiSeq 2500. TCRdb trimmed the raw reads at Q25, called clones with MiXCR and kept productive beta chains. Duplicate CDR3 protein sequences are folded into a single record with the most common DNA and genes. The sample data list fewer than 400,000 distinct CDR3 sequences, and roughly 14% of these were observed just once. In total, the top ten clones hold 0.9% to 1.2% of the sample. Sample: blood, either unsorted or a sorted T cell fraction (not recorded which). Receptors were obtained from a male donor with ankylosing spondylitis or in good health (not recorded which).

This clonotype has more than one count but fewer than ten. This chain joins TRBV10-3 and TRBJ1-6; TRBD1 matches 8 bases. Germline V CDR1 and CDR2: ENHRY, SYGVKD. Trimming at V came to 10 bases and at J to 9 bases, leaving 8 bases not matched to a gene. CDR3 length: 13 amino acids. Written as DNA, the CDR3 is TGTGCCACCGGACAGGGCGTAGGTTCACCCCTCCACTTT. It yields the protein CATGQGVGSPLHF.

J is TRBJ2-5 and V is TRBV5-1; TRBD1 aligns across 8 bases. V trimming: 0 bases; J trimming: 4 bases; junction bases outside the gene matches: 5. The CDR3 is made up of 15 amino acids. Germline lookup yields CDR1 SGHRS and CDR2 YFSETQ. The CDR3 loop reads CASSLGQGSGETQYF. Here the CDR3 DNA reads TGCGCCAGCAGCTTGGGACAGGGGTCGGGAGAGACCCAGTACTTC.

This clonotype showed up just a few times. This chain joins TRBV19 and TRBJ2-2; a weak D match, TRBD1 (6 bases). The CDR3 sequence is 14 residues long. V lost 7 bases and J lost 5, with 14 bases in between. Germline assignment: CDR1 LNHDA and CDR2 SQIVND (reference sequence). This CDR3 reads CASKLRDTTGELFF. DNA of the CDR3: TGTGCCAGTAAACTCCGGGACACTACCGGGGAGCTGTTTTTT.

The CDR3 spells CASSPPGLPGELFF. DNA of the CDR3: TGTGCCAGCAGCCCACCCGGACTCCCCGGGGAGCTGTTTTTT. The rearrangement joins TRBV7-2 to TRBJ2-2; TRBD2 might be the D (5 bases). V lost 5 bases to trimming and J lost 6 bases, with 13 bases between them. Germline CDR1 reads SGHTA; CDR2 reads FQGNSA. The CDR3 covers 14 residues.

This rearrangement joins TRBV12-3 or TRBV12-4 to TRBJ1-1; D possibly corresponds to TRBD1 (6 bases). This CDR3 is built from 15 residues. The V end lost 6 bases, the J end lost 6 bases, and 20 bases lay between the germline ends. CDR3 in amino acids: CASRPPTGPQAEAFF. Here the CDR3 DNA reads TGTGCCAGCAGACCCCCTACAGGGCCCCAGGCTGAAGCTTTCTTT.

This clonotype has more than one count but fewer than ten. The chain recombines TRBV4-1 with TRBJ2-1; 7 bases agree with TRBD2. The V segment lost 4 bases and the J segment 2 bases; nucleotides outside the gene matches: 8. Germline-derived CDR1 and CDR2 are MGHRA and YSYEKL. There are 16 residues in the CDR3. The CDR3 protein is CASSPIGLVPYNEQFF. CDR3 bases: TGCGCCAGCAGCCCCATCGGACTAGTTCCCTACAATGAGCAGTTCTTC.

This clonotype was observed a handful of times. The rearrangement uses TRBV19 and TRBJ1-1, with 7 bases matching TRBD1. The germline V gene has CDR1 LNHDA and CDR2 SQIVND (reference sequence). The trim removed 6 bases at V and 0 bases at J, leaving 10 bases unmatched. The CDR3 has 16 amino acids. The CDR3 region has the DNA TGTGCCAGTAGCTCCCGACAGGGAGCCATGAACACTGAAGCTTTCTTT. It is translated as CASSSRQGAMNTEAFF. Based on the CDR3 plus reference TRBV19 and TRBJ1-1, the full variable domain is DGGITQSPKYLFRKEGQNVTLSCEQNLNHDAMYWYRQDPGQGLRLIYYSQIVNDFQKGDIAEGYSVSREKKESFPLTVTSAQKNPTAFYLCASSSRQGAMNTEAFFGQGTRLTVV.

CDR3 in DNA: TGTGCCACCAGCAGAGATTTAGGGAACACTGAAGCTTTCTTT. Translation: CATSRDLGNTEAFF. V is TRBV15 and J is TRBJ1-1; D remains unclear. V shed 0 bases and J shed 1 base, with 6 bases lying between them. CDR1 and CDR2 from the germline V gene are LNHNV and YYDKDF (reference sequence). The CDR3 spans 14 residues. Complete variable domain (other parts from reference TRBV15 and TRBJ1-1): DAMVIQNPRYQVTQFGKPVTLSCSQTLNHNVMYWYQQKSSQAPKLLFHYYDKDFNNEADTPDNFQSRRPNTSFCFLDIRSPGLGDTAMYLCATSRDLGNTEAFFGQGTRLTVV.

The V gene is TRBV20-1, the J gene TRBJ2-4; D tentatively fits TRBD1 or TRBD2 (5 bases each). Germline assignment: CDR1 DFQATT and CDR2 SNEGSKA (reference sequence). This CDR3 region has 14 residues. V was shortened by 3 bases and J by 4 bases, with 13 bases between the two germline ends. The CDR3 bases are TGCAGTGCTAGGGGGGAGAGAGGGAAAAACATTCAGTACTTC. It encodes CSARGERGKNIQYF.

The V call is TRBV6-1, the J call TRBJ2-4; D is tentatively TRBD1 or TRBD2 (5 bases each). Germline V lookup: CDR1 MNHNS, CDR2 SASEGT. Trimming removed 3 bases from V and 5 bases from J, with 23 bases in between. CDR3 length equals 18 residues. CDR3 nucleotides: TGTGCCAGCAGTGAGTTTTTAATCCGGGCCTCGGGGCAAAACATTCAGTACTTC. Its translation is CASSEFLIRASGQNIQYF.

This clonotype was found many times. This CDR3 reads CASSLSLAGYNEQFF. The CDR3, as DNA: TGCGCCAGCAGCTTGTCACTAGCGGGGTACAATGAGCAGTTCTTC. The chain links TRBV5-1 to TRBJ2-1, with 10 bases lining up with TRBD2. This CDR3 has 15 amino acids. Per the germline V gene, CDR1 is SGHRS and CDR2 is YFSETQ. The J segment lost 4 bases and the V segment lost 1 base, leaving 2 bases of the junction unmatched.

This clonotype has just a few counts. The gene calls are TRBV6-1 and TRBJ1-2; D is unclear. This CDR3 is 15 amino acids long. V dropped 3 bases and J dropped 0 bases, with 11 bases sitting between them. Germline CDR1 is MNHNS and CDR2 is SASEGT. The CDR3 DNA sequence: TGTGCCAGCAGTGAGAGTTTTACGGCTAACTATGGCTACACCTTC. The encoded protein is CASSESFTANYGYTF.

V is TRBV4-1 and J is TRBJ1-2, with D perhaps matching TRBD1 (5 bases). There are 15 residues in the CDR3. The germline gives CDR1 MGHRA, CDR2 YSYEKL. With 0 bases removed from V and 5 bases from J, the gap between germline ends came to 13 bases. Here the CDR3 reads CASSQEGARVYGYTF. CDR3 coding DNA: TGCGCCAGCAGCCAAGAAGGGGCCAGGGTGTATGGCTACACCTTC.

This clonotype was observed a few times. The DNA for the CDR3 is TGTGCCAGCAGTTACTCAGGGATTCTAGCGGGAGGTCGTACCGGGGAGCTGTTTTTT. Protein product: CASSYSGILAGGRTGELFF. V and J are TRBV6-5 and TRBJ2-2; the match to TRBD2 covers 11 bases. Germline lookup yields CDR1 MNHEY and CDR2 SVGAGI. The junction had 11 bases not matched to a gene; V was cut back by 0 bases and J by 5 bases. The CDR3 runs to 19 residues.

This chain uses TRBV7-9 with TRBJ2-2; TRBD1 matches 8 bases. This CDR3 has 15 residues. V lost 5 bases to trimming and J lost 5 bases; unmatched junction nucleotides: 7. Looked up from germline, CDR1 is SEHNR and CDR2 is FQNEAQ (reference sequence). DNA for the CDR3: TGTGCCAGCAGCCATCGGACAGGGATAACCGGGGAGCTGTTTTTT. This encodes CASSHRTGITGELFF.

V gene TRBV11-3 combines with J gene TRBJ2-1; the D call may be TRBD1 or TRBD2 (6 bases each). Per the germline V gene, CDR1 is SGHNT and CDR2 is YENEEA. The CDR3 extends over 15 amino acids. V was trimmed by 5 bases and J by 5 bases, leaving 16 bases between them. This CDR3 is CASSPSGRGDNEQFF. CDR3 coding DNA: TGTGCCAGCAGCCCCTCGGGAAGGGGGGACAATGAGCAGTTCTTC.

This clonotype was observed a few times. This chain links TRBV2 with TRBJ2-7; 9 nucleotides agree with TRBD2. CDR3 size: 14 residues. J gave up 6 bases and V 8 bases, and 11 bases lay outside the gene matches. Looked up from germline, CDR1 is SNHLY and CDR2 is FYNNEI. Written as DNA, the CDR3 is TGTGCCAGCGGAGCCCTTAGCGGGAGAGGCGAGCAGTACTTC. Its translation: CASGALSGRGEQYF. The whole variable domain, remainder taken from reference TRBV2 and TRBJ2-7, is EPEVTQTPSHQVTQMGQEVILRCVPISNHLYFYWYRQILGQKVEFLVSFYNNEISEKSEIFDDQFSVERPDGSNFTLKIRSTKLEDSAMYFCASGALSGRGEQYFGPGTRLTVT.

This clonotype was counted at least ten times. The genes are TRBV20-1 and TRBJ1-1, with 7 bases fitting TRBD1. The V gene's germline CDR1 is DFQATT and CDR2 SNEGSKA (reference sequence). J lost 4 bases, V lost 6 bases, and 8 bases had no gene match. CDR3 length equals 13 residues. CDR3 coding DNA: TGCAGTGCCCCGGACAGGTGGGCCACTGAAGCTTTCTTT. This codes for CSAPDRWATEAFF.

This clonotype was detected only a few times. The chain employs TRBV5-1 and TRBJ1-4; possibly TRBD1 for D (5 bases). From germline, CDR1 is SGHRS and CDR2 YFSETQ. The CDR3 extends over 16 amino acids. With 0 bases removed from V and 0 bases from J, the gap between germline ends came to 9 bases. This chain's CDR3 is CASSLGTRATNEKLFF. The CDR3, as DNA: TGCGCCAGCAGCTTGGGGACACGCGCAACTAATGAAAAACTGTTTTTT.

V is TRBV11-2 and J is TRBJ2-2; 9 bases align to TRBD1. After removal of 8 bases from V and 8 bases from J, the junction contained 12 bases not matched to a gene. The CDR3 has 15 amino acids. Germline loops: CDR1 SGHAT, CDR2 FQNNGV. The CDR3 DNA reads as TGTGCCAGCGGCCTACAGGGGGCGAATAGAGGGGAGCTGTTTTTT. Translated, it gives CASGLQGANRGELFF.

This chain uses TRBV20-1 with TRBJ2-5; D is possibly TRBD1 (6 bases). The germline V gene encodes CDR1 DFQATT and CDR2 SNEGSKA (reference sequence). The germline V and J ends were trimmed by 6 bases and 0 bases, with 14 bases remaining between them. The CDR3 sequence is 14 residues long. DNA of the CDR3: TGCAGTGCCCGGGACAACTTGTACCAAGAGACCCAGTACTTC. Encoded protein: CSARDNLYQETQYF.